The clone carrying this TCR beta chain was observed a few times. This sample was included in a study of blood T cells in healthy people across ages. The germline V gene has CDR1 MNHEY and CDR2 SMNVEV (reference sequence). The CDR3 has 14 residues. V was pared by 10 bases and J by 0 bases, with 9 bases of the junction left unmatched. Next came a second PCR, run for about 7 to 12 cycles, which used a sample-barcoded 5' primer along with a J-beta primer mix. TCRdb used MiXCR to reprocess the 5' RACE reads, holding one entry per CDR3 protein. The sample includes 1.5 million to 2 million distinct CDR3 sequences, over 25% of them seen just once.

The gene calls are TRBV27 and TRBJ2-7; TRBD1 aligns across 7 bases. The sequenced sample consisted of blood. The receptor was derived from a woman between 25 and 40 years old in good health. The CDR3 sequence: CATTRYRGSYEQYF. The CDR3 DNA reads TGTGCCACCACACGATACAGGGGCTCCTACGAGCAGTACTTC.